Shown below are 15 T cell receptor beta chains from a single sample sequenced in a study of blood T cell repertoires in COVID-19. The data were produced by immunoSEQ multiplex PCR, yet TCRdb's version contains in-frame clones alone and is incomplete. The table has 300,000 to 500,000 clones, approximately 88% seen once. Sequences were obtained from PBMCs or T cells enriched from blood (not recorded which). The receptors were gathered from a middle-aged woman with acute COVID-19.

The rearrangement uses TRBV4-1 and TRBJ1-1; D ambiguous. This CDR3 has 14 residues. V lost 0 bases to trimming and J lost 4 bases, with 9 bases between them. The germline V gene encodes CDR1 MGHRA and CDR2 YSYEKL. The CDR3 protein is CASSQEITTTEAFF. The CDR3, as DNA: TGCGCCAGCAGCCAAGAAATCACAACCACTGAAGCTTTCTTT.

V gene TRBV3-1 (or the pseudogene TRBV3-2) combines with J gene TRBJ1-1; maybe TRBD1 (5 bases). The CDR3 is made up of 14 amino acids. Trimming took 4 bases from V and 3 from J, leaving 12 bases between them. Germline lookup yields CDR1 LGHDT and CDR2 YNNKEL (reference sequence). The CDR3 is CASSPWGGDTEAFF. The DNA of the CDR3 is TGTGCCAGCAGCCCGTGGGGGGGGGACACTGAAGCTTTCTTT.

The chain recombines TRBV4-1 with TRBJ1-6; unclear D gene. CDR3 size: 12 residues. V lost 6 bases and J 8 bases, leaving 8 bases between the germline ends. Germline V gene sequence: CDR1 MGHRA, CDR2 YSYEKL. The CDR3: CASSQLYSPLHF. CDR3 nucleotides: TGCGCCAGCAGTCAACTTTATTCACCCCTCCACTTT.

The CDR3 DNA reads TGCGCCAGCTCGAGCGGGACAGGGGGTAAAAAATATGGCTACACCTTC. Translating gives CASSSGTGGKKYGYTF. This chain joins TRBV5-1 and TRBJ1-2; 11 bases match TRBD1. There are 16 residues in the CDR3. Germline V lookup: CDR1 SGHRS, CDR2 YFSETQ. Losses at the gene ends were 7 bases for V and 5 bases for J; bases not matched to a gene: 13.

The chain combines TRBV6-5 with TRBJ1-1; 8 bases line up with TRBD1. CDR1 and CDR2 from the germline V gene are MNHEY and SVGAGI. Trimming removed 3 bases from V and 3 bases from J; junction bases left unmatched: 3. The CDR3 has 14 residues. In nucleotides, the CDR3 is TGTGCCAGCAGTTATTACAGGGGGGACACTGAAGCTTTCTTT. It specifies CASSYYRGDTEAFF.

This CDR3 is CASSLAAPNSYEQYF. CDR3 coding DNA: TGTGCCAGCAGCTTAGCGGCCCCAAACTCCTACGAGCAGTACTTC. V is TRBV7-8 and J is TRBJ2-7; D not certain. The CDR3 spans 15 residues. The V gene lost 0 bases and the J gene lost 0 bases, with 9 bases spanning the gap. Germline CDR1 reads SGHVS; CDR2 reads FQNEAQ.

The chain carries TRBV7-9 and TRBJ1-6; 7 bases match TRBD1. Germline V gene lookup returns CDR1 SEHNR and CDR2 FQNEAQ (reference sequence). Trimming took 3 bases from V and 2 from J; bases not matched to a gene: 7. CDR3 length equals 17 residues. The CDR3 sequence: CASSLGQWGTYNSPLHF. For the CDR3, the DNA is TGTGCCAGCAGCTTGGGACAGTGGGGTACCTATAATTCACCCCTCCACTTT.

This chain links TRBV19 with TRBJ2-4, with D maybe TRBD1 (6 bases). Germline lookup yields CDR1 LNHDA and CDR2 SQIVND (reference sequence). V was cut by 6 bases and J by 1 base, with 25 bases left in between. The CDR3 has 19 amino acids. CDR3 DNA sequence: TGTGCCAGTAGCACAGATAGGGGCGCCAGGGGAGATGCCAAAAACATTCAGTACTTC. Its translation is CASSTDRGARGDAKNIQYF.

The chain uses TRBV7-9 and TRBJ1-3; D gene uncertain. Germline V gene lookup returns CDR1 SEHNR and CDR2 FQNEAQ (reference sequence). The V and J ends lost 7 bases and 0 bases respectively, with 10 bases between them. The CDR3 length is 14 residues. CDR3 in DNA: TGTGCCAGCACCACGAGTGGCTCTGGAAACACCATATATTTT. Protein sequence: CASTTSGSGNTIYF.

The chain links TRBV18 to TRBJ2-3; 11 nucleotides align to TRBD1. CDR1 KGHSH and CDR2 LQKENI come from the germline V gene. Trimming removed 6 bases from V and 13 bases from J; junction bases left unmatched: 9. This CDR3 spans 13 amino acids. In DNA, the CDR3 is TGTGCCAGCTCCTTCGAACCGGGACAGGGGGAGTATTTT. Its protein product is CASSFEPGQGEYF.

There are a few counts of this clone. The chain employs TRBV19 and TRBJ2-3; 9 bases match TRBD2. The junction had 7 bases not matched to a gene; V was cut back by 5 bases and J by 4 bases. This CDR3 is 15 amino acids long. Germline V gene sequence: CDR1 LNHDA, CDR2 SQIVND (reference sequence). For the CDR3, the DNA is TGTGCCAGTAGTTTCTCGCGGGGGGGTTCAGATACGCAGTATTTT. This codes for CASSFSRGGSDTQYF. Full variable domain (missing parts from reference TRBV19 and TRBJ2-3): DGGITQSPKYLFRKEGQNVTLSCEQNLNHDAMYWYRQDPGQGLRLIYYSQIVNDFQKGDIAEGYSVSREKKESFPLTVTSAQKNPTAFYLCASSFSRGGSDTQYFGPGTRLTVL.

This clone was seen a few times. The CDR3 bases are TGTGCTTCGGAGGGGAGGTATAATTCACCCCTCCACTTT. It codes for CASEGRYNSPLHF. V gene TRBV30 combines with J gene TRBJ1-6; D perhaps matches TRBD1 (5 bases). This CDR3 is 13 amino acids long. CDR1 GTSNPN and CDR2 SVGIG come from the germline V gene (reference sequence).

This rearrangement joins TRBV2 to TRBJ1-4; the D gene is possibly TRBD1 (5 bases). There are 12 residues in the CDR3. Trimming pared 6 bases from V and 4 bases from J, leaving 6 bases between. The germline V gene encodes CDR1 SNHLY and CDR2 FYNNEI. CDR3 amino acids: CASRTDNEKLFF. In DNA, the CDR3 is TGTGCCAGCAGGACAGATAATGAAAAACTGTTTTTT.

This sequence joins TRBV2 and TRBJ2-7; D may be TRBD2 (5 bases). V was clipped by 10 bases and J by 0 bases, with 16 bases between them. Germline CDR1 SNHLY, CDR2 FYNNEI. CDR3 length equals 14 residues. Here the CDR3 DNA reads TGTGCCACCCAGCCTACGGGGAGCTCCTACGAGCAGTACTTC. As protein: CATQPTGSSYEQYF.

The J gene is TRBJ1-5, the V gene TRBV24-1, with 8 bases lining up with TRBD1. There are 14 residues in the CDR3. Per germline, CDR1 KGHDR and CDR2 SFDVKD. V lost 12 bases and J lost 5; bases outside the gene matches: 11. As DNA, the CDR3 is TGTGCCGCGACAACAGGGGGAAGGGATCAGCCCCAGCATTTT. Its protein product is CAATTGGRDQPQHF.